The 23 T cell receptor beta chains listed next were all sequenced from one sample in a study of T cells in Graves' hyperthyroidism and ophthalmopathy. RNA transcripts served as the template for amplifying TCR beta CDR3 regions. RT-PCR in the first round (using the HTBI primer set) targeted the TCR CDR3. One entry per CDR3 protein results from TCRdb running MiXCR on the multiplex PCR reads. The sample lists some 420,000 distinct CDR3 sequences, roughly an eighth occurring once. Specimen: blood. Source of these receptors: a woman under 30 with Graves' hyperthyroidism.

This clonotype was detected ten times or more. The chain carries TRBV7-8 and TRBJ2-5; a weak D match, TRBD1 (5 bases). V dropped 5 bases and J dropped 3 bases, with 10 bases sitting between them. Germline V gene sequence: CDR1 SGHVS, CDR2 FQNEAQ. CDR3 length: 13 amino acids. The CDR3 sequence: CASSTRQKETQYF. The CDR3 nucleotides are TGTGCCAGCAGCACAAGACAGAAAGAGACCCAGTACTTC.

This clonotype was seen ten or more times. The chain couples TRBV28 to TRBJ2-2; unclear D gene. CDR1 and CDR2 (germline): MDHEN, SYDVKM. Trimming removed 1 base at V and 1 base at J, with 13 bases between. CDR3 length: 17 amino acids. The CDR3 reads CASSLFSWKQNTGELFF. The CDR3 DNA sequence: TGTGCCAGCAGTTTATTCAGTTGGAAACAGAACACCGGGGAGCTGTTTTTT. Complete variable domain (other parts from reference TRBV28 and TRBJ2-2): DVKVTQSSRYLVKRTGEKVFLECVQDMDHENMFWYRQDPGLGLRLIYFSYDVKMKEKGDIPEGYSVSREKKERFSLILESASTNQTSMYLCASSLFSWKQNTGELFFGEGSRLTVL.

At least ten counts were recorded for this clonotype. This chain links TRBV27 with TRBJ1-1, with 8 bases identical to TRBD1. Germline V CDR1 and CDR2: MNHEY, SMNVEV (reference sequence). The CDR3 has 14 amino acids. Unmatched junction bases numbered 8, after V lost 8 bases and J lost 3 bases. The CDR3 coding sequence is TGTGCCAGCTCCCGGCAGGGGGCTTACACTGAAGCTTTCTTT. It codes for CASSRQGAYTEAFF.

This chain connects TRBV27 to TRBJ2-7; 11 bases line up with TRBD2. This CDR3 is 15 amino acids long. Germline trimming cut 4 bases from V and 6 bases from J; bases unmatched to any gene: 8. The V gene's germline CDR1 is MNHEY and CDR2 SMNVEV (reference sequence). CDR3 DNA sequence: TGTGCCAGCAGTTCCGCCGGGACTAGCGGCGGCGAGCAGTACTTC. Its translation: CASSSAGTSGGEQYF.

This clonotype showed up just a few times. An end of the junction differs from the germline gene, which may be a read error. The chain joins TRBV20-1 to TRBJ1-1, with D possibly being TRBD1 (6 bases). Germline V gene sequence: CDR1 DFQATT, CDR2 SNEGSKA (reference sequence). The CDR3 runs 13 residues. The CDR3: CSARRGIHTEAFF. CDR3 nucleotides: TGCAGTGCTAGGAGGGGGATTCACACTGAAGCCTTCTTT.

The table lists this clonotype with many counts. The chain has TRBV13 and TRBJ2-2; 10 bases fit TRBD2. The germline V gene encodes CDR1 PRHDT and CDR2 FYEKMQ (reference sequence). CDR3 length: 15 amino acids. V trimming: 2 bases; J trimming: 6 bases; junction bases outside the gene matches: 3. This chain's CDR3 is CASSLRLAGAGELFF. The CDR3 nucleotides read TGTGCCAGCAGCTTACGGCTAGCGGGAGCCGGGGAGCTGTTTTTT.

This chain connects TRBV9 to TRBJ2-7; TRBD2 might be the D (5 bases). CDR1 is SGDLS and CDR2 is YYNGEE in the germline V gene. This CDR3 contains 16 residues. Trimming removed 0 bases at V and 2 bases at J, with 15 bases between. This chain's CDR3 is CASSVDVGRSTYEQYF. CDR3 in DNA: TGTGCCAGCAGCGTAGATGTTGGGAGATCCACCTACGAGCAGTACTTC.

Only a few counts were recorded for this clonotype. The genes are TRBV12-3 or TRBV12-4 and TRBJ1-3; maybe TRBD1 (5 bases). CDR3 length: 14 amino acids. Between the trimmed V and J ends, which lost 5 bases and 2 bases, there was a span of 10 bases. CDR3 region: CASSRDGPGNTIYF. DNA of the CDR3: TGTGCCAGCAGTCGGGACGGCCCTGGAAACACCATATATTTT.

The chain's CDR3 is CASSYSEVRETQYF. The CDR3 DNA reads TGTGCCAGCAGTTACTCGGAGGTCCGGGAGACCCAGTACTTC. This chain links TRBV6-2 or TRBV6-3 with TRBJ2-5; D is possibly TRBD2 (5 bases). The V and J ends lost 0 bases and 5 bases respectively, with 10 bases between them. There are 14 residues in the CDR3. CDR1 is MNHEY, CDR2 SVGEGT, per germline.

Many counts were recorded for this clonotype. The rearrangement links TRBV30 to TRBJ2-1; 8 nucleotides align to TRBD1. The CDR3 sequence is 13 residues long. CDR1 is GTSNPN, CDR2 SVGIG, per germline (reference sequence). V was pared by 3 bases and J by 9 bases, with 7 bases of the junction left unmatched. The CDR3 spells CAWRRTGWSEQFF. CDR3 coding DNA: TGTGCCTGGAGACGGACAGGGTGGAGTGAGCAGTTCTTC.

This clonotype was seen ten or more times. The chain links TRBV11-2 to TRBJ2-1, with 8 positions matching TRBD2. V dropped 1 base and J dropped 9; count of bases not matched to a gene: 2. Germline assignment: CDR1 SGHAT and CDR2 FQNNGV. The CDR3 runs 13 residues. CDR3 amino acids: CASSLGTSFEQFF. As DNA, the CDR3 is TGTGCCAGCAGCTTAGGGACTAGCTTTGAGCAGTTCTTC.

This clonotype occurred many times. The chain links TRBV3-1 to TRBJ1-1, with D perhaps matching TRBD1 (6 bases). V was shortened by 3 bases and J by 2 bases, with 10 bases between the two germline ends. Germline values: CDR1 LGHDT, CDR2 YNNKEL (reference sequence). The CDR3 is 14 residues long. The CDR3 reads CASSQEGTNTEAFF. The CDR3 coding sequence is TGTGCCAGCAGCCAGGAGGGGACAAACACTGAAGCTTTCTTT.

This clonotype was detected many times. The genes are TRBV5-5 and TRBJ2-3; TRBD1 agrees at 7 bases. CDR1 and CDR2 (germline): SGHKS, YYEKEE (reference sequence). This CDR3 contains 17 residues. Trimming took 0 bases from V and 2 from J; bases not matched to a gene: 9. The CDR3 nucleotides are TGTGCCAGCAGCTTGGTTGGGGGACAGCCTTTCACAGATACGCAGTATTTT. Protein sequence: CASSLVGGQPFTDTQYF.

This clonotype was recorded at least ten times. This chain joins TRBV6-2 or TRBV6-3 and TRBJ2-7; weak D call: TRBD2 (5 bases). Per the germline V gene, CDR1 is MNHEY and CDR2 is SVGEGT. The length of the CDR3 is 13 residues. V shed 2 bases and J shed 4 bases, with 9 bases lying between them. The CDR3 nucleotides read TGTGCCAGCAGTTACGACGGGAAATACGAGCAGTACTTC. The encoded protein is CASSYDGKYEQYF.

The V and J genes are TRBV5-4 and TRBJ1-2; no definite D call. The CDR3 has 13 amino acids. V lost 2 bases and J 4 bases, leaving 9 bases between the germline ends. Germline lookup yields CDR1 SGHNT and CDR2 YYREEE (reference sequence). CDR3: CASSFRTSYGYTF. The CDR3, as DNA: TGTGCCAGCAGCTTTCGGACCTCCTATGGCTACACCTTC.

This clonotype was detected a few times. The V and J genes are TRBV7-6 and TRBJ2-2; 9 bases line up with TRBD2. Trimming cost V 6 bases and J 6 bases; bases outside gene matches: 11. Germline assignment: CDR1 SGHVS and CDR2 FNYEAQ. The CDR3 consists of 16 residues. This CDR3 is CASSLIAGESAGELFF. The DNA of the CDR3 is TGTGCCAGCAGTCTTATAGCGGGAGAAAGTGCCGGGGAGCTGTTTTTT.

Concerning this clonotype itself: This could be a read error, since a much larger clone is one nucleotide away. The CDR3 protein is CASSPYQGNEQYF. CDR3 sequence (DNA): TGTGCCAGCTCACCATACCAGGGCAATGAGCAGTACTTC. This sequence joins TRBV18 and TRBJ2-1; D perhaps matches TRBD1 (5 bases). With the DNA end fitting TRBJ2-7 better, the J assignment may be wrong. The CDR3 contains 13 residues. Germline CDR1 KGHSH, CDR2 LQKENI.

The rearrangement uses TRBV27 and TRBJ2-3, with TRBD2 identical over 11 bases. The trim removed 5 bases at V and 4 bases at J, leaving 8 bases unmatched. Germline CDR1 MNHEY, CDR2 SMNVEV (reference sequence). The CDR3 is 16 amino acids. For the CDR3, the DNA is TGTGCCAGCAGTCGAGGGACTAGCGGAAATCCAGATACGCAGTATTTT. Residues: CASSRGTSGNPDTQYF.

The table lists this clonotype with many counts. V is TRBV28 and J is TRBJ2-1, with 10 bases fitting TRBD2. From germline, CDR1 is MDHEN and CDR2 SYDVKM. The ends lost 10 bases at V and 0 bases at J; junction bases unmatched: 21. The CDR3 is 20 residues long. For the CDR3, the DNA is TGTGCCACCATCCAGGCCCTCAGTAGCGGGAGGCCGTCCTCCTACAATGAGCAGTTCTTC. Protein product: CATIQALSSGRPSSYNEQFF.

This clonotype was counted a few times. This chain joins TRBV7-2 and TRBJ1-5; TRBD1 might be the D (5 bases). The CDR3 is made up of 17 amino acids. Trimming pared 5 bases from V and 0 bases from J, leaving 17 bases between. The germline CDR1 and CDR2 sequences are SGHTA and FQGNSA. The CDR3 loop reads CASSRAGAGNSNQPQHF. CDR3 DNA: TGTGCCAGCAGCCGCGCGGGTGCAGGGAATAGCAATCAGCCCCAGCATTTT. Using reference TRBV7-2 and TRBJ1-5 for the parts outside the CDR3, the full variable domain is GAGVSQSPSNKVTEKGKDVELRCDPISGHTALYWYRQSLGQGLEFLIYFQGNSAPDKSGLPSDRFSAERTGGSVSTLTIQRTQQEDSAVYLCASSRAGAGNSNQPQHFGDGTRLSIL.

V and J are TRBV11-2 and TRBJ2-3; 11 bases match TRBD2. Germline V gene data show CDR1 as SGHAT and CDR2 as FQNNGV. The CDR3 runs to 17 residues. The trim removed 0 bases at V and 8 bases at J, leaving 10 bases unmatched. In DNA form, the CDR3 reads TGTGCCAGCAGCTTAGAATCGGGCGGGCTAGCGGGGGGTACGCAGTATTTT. This codes for CASSLESGGLAGGTQYF.

This clonotype came up many times. This rearrangement joins TRBV27 to TRBJ2-1; 10 positions match TRBD2. Per the germline V gene, CDR1 is MNHEY and CDR2 is SMNVEV (reference sequence). This CDR3 has 15 residues. V was clipped by 3 bases and J by 4 bases; unmatched bases: 3. The CDR3 sequence: CASSLLTSGYNEQFF. The CDR3 DNA is TGTGCCAGCAGTTTGTTGACTAGCGGGTACAATGAGCAGTTCTTC.

This clonotype was counted many times. Here the CDR3 DNA reads TGCAGTGCTCCCGCCAGGGGCGAGGAAACTGAAGCTTTCTTT. It translates to CSAPARGEETEAFF. This chain joins TRBV20-1 and TRBJ1-1; TRBD1 might be the D (6 bases). This CDR3 comprises 14 residues. Germline V gene lookup returns CDR1 DFQATT and CDR2 SNEGSKA (reference sequence). V lost 5 bases, J lost 5 bases, and 18 bases lay in between.